This TCR beta chain was sequenced for a study of blood T cell repertoires in COVID-19. Study context: Both acute and convalescent COVID-19 samples were obtained from the United States, Italy and Spain.

The authors' processing: Scientists estimated how many nucleated cells there were by amplifying reference gene primers. Sequencing was performed with immunoSEQ multiplex PCR; in TCRdb, only in-frame clones are kept and a portion is missing. V and J calls and clone size are given by that table; D and trimming were obtained from the DNA. The sample records about 260,000 clones, approximately 88% being singletons. Germline V gives CDR1 LNHDA, CDR2 SQIVND (reference sequence). V lost 9 bases and J 4 bases, leaving 16 bases between the germline ends. The CDR3 is made up of 13 amino acids. The sample comprised peripheral blood. The rearrangement joins TRBV19 to TRBJ2-7, with D perhaps TRBD1 (6 bases). The receptor was derived from a woman in her 70s with COVID-19, enrolled during active disease. CDR3 DNA sequence: TGTGCCAGATATTGGGGGCAGCCTTACGAGCAGTACTTC. This translates into CARYWGQPYEQYF.